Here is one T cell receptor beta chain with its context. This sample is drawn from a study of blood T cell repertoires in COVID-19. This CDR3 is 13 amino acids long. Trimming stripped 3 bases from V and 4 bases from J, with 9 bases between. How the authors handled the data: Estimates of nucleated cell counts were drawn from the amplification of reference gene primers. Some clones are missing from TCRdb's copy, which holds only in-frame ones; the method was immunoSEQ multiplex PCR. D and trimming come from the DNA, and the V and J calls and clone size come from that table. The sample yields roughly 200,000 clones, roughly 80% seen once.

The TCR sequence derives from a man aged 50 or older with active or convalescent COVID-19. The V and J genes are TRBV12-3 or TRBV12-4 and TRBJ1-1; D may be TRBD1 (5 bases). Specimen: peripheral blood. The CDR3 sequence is CASSFGGSTEAFF. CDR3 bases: TGTGCCAGCAGTTTCGGGGGTAGCACTGAAGCTTTCTTT.